This TCR beta chain appears in the sequencing data of a study of blood T cell repertoires in COVID-19. Study-level information: Donors in the United States, Italy and Spain gave samples during acute or convalescent COVID-19. From T cells, B-cell-depleted T cells, or PBMCs came the material, which was cDNA or gDNA.

Germline CDR1 and CDR2: SGHNT and YENEEA. Trimming took 8 bases from V and 12 from J; bases not matched to a gene: 6. The CDR3 runs 11 residues. In the study's own analysis: Reference gene primers were amplified, and this amplification served to estimate nucleated cell counts. The repertoire was sequenced with immunoSEQ multiplex PCR; TCRdb's copy has only in-frame clones and lacks some. D and trimming were read from the DNA, whereas the V and J calls and clone size are those reported in that table. The table lists some 70,000 clones, 85% to 90% of them singletons. The sample was peripheral blood. The clonotype was recovered from a man in his fifties or sixties with active COVID-19. This chain joins TRBV11-3 and TRBJ2-1; TRBD1 agrees at 8 bases. CDR3 coding DNA: TGTGCCAGCGGATCGGGACAGGTGCAGTTCTTC. It codes for CASGSGQVQFF.